The next 22 T cell receptor beta chains were all read from a single sample in a study of T cell responses to AZD1222 COVID-19 vaccine. This table comes from immunoSEQ multiplex PCR, and its TCRdb copy is limited to in-frame clones, with some not included. The sample holds 95,000 to 100,000 clones, just over 90% seen once. The sequencing here drew on peripheral blood, taken on day 0 of AZD1222 vaccination. The receptors stem from an adult in good health.

The V and J genes are TRBV21-1 and TRBJ1-1; TRBD1 reflects the table's D call only, with no check against the DNA. TRBV21-1 constitutes a pseudogene. This CDR3 contains 16 residues. For the CDR3, the DNA is TGTGCCAGCAGCAGTCTGGACAGGGGGCGAGTCGCTGAAGCTTTCTTT. Its translation: CASSSLDRGRVAEAFF.

The chain recombines TRBV10-3 with TRBJ1-1, with D possibly being TRBD1 (6 bases). V was trimmed by 3 bases and J by 8 bases, leaving 13 bases between them. Per the germline V gene, CDR1 is ENHRY and CDR2 is SYGVKD. The CDR3 runs to 13 residues. CDR3 nucleotides: TGTGCCATCAGTGATTTCTGGCAGGGGGAAGCTTTCTTT. Protein product: CAISDFWQGEAFF.

The DNA of the CDR3 is TGTGCCAGCAGTAGCCTCGACAGGATCAATCAGCCCCAGCATTTT. Translation gives CASSSLDRINQPQHF. J is TRBJ1-5 and V is TRBV27; D is possibly TRBD1 (6 bases). Germline V gives CDR1 MNHEY, CDR2 SMNVEV (reference sequence). V was trimmed by 5 bases and J by 3 bases, leaving 14 bases between them. This CDR3 contains 15 residues.

This clone was counted once. The chain recombines TRBV19 with TRBJ1-2; D gene unclear. V lost 5 bases, J lost 4 bases, and 17 bases lay in between. The CDR3 covers 15 residues. Germline V gene data show CDR1 as LNHDA and CDR2 as SQIVND (reference sequence). The CDR3 coding sequence is TGTGCCAGTAGTGACTTATCCCGGGAAGGCTATGGCTACACCTTC. Encoded protein: CASSDLSREGYGYTF.

The chain links TRBV5-1 to TRBJ2-5; possibly TRBD2 for D (6 bases). The germline CDR1 and CDR2 sequences are SGHRS and YFSETQ. The CDR3 length is 14 residues. Deletions cut 2 bases from V and 3 bases from J, with 11 bases between. The CDR3 spells CASSFGGGEETQYF. CDR3 bases: TGCGCCAGCAGCTTTGGCGGCGGGGAAGAGACCCAGTACTTC.

The V gene is TRBV3-1 (or the pseudogene TRBV3-2), the J gene TRBJ1-6; no reliable D call. The CDR3 is 16 residues long. The germline V gene encodes CDR1 LGHDT and CDR2 YNNKEL (reference sequence). Trimming stripped 4 bases from V and 10 bases from J, with 20 bases between. This CDR3 is CASSPLGGSLRSPLHF. DNA for the CDR3: TGTGCCAGCAGCCCCCTGGGAGGTTCCTTACGGTCACCCCTCCACTTT.

The chain uses TRBV3-1 (or the pseudogene TRBV3-2) and TRBJ1-2, with 7 bases lining up with TRBD1. CDR3 length: 15 amino acids. The V gene end was trimmed by 4 bases and the J gene end by 7 bases; junction bases not matched to a gene: 12. Germline CDR1 LGHDT, CDR2 YNNKEL (reference sequence). The CDR3 coding sequence is TGTGCCAGCAGCCTGGGACAGAATTGGGTAGGTGGCTACACCTTC. It yields the protein CASSLGQNWVGGYTF.

This clone was counted a single time. This chain joins TRBV27 and TRBJ1-5; D is perhaps TRBD1 (5 bases). Per germline, CDR1 MNHEY and CDR2 SMNVEV (reference sequence). The CDR3 has 14 amino acids. Trimming took 5 bases from V and 7 from J, leaving 15 bases between them. The CDR3 region has the DNA TGTGCCAGCAGTCTTTCAGGGAATGAGCAGCCCCAGCATTTT. It translates to CASSLSGNEQPQHF.

The rearrangement joins TRBV14 to TRBJ1-3, with unresolved D. CDR3 length: 16 residues. From germline, CDR1 is SGHDN and CDR2 FVKESK. V lost 0 bases and J 0 bases, leaving 9 bases between the germline ends. The CDR3 here is CASSQDTILSGNTIYF. DNA of the CDR3: TGTGCCAGCAGCCAAGATACCATCCTCTCTGGAAACACCATATATTTT.

This chain joins TRBV5-1 and TRBJ2-1, with 11 nucleotides matching TRBD2. The CDR3 is made up of 15 amino acids. Germline values: CDR1 SGHRS, CDR2 YFSETQ. J gave up 4 bases and V 4 bases, and 4 bases lay outside the gene matches. CDR3 residues: CASSRLAGGYNEQFF. The CDR3 region has the DNA TGCGCCAGCAGCCGGCTAGCGGGGGGTTACAATGAGCAGTTCTTC.

The chain employs TRBV6-5 and TRBJ1-4; D not certain. V was trimmed by 2 bases and J by 10 bases, leaving 17 bases between them. The CDR3 loop spans 15 amino acids. In germline, CDR1 is MNHEY, CDR2 SVGAGI. The CDR3 region has the DNA TGTGCCAGCAGTTACCGCGGCAGTCGGGTGGGAAAACTGTTTTTT. This gives the protein CASSYRGSRVGKLFF.

The V and J genes are TRBV29-1 and TRBJ2-2, with a tentative D call TRBD2 (5 bases). The CDR3 has 11 residues. Trimming took off 4 bases at V and 5 bases at J, with 5 bases between the two ends. CDR1 and CDR2 from the germline V gene are SQVTM and ANQGSEA. The CDR3 DNA is TGCAGCGTTGCGGGAACCGGGGAGCTGTTTTTT. The encoded protein is CSVAGTGELFF.

The rearrangement joins TRBV5-1 to TRBJ1-2; D unclear. V lost 3 bases, J lost 1 base, and 19 bases lay in between. CDR1 and CDR2 (germline): SGHRS, YFSETQ. The CDR3 sequence is 17 residues long. CDR3 in amino acids: CASSWTLDGYGNYGYTF. Written as DNA, the CDR3 is TGCGCCAGCAGCTGGACTTTGGACGGCTATGGTAACTATGGCTACACCTTC. Based on the CDR3 plus reference TRBV5-1 and TRBJ1-2, the full variable domain is KAGVTQTPRYLIKTRGQQVTLSCSPISGHRSVSWYQQTPGQGLQFLFEYFSETQRNKGNFPGRFSGRQFSNSRSEMNVSTLELGDSALYLCASSWTLDGYGNYGYTFGSGTRLTVV.

The genes are TRBV6-5 and TRBJ1-1; tentative D call: TRBD1 (6 bases). V lost 6 bases, J lost 7 bases, and 12 bases lay in between. CDR1 and CDR2 from the germline V gene are MNHEY and SVGAGI. The CDR3 is made up of 12 amino acids. The CDR3 nucleotides are TGTGCCAGCAGCTTAGGGGGAGGTGAAGCTTTCTTT. Its protein product is CASSLGGGEAFF.

The rearrangement joins TRBV6-5 to TRBJ2-2; 7 positions agree with TRBD1. The CDR3 totals 14 residues. The V and J ends lost 5 bases and 3 bases, in that order; junction bases with no gene match: 3. Germline CDR1 reads MNHEY; CDR2 reads SVGAGI. The CDR3 reads CASSTGTDTGELFF. CDR3 DNA: TGTGCCAGCAGTACAGGGACAGACACCGGGGAGCTGTTTTTT.

The V gene is TRBV28, the J gene TRBJ2-7; TRBD1 matches 8 bases. J lost 3 bases, V lost 5 bases, and 9 bases had no gene match. Germline CDR1 and CDR2: MDHEN and SYDVKM. The CDR3 consists of 15 residues. DNA for the CDR3: TGTGCCAGCAGTCCCGGGGGACAGGCGATCTACGAGCAGTACTTC. Encoded protein: CASSPGGQAIYEQYF.

The rearrangement joins TRBV7-2 to TRBJ2-7, with 8 positions matching TRBD1. V lost 5 bases to trimming and J lost 2 bases; unmatched junction nucleotides: 8. The CDR3 runs to 15 residues. Germline CDR1 and CDR2: SGHTA and FQGNSA. This chain's CDR3 is CASSRTGGWTYEQYF. Here the CDR3 DNA reads TGTGCCAGCAGCCGTACAGGGGGATGGACCTACGAGCAGTACTTC.

V and J are TRBV30 and TRBJ1-6, with a possible D match to TRBD1 (6 bases). From germline, CDR1 is GTSNPN and CDR2 SVGIG (reference sequence). This CDR3 contains 16 residues. Trimming took off 4 bases at V and 5 bases at J, with 18 bases between the two ends. The CDR3 DNA sequence: TGTGCCTGGATCAAAAGGGGGTTCGGGGATAATTCACCCCTCCACTTT. Its protein product is CAWIKRGFGDNSPLHF.

The rearrangement joins TRBV5-1 to TRBJ2-7; either TRBD1 or TRBD2 may fit D (6 bases each). Germline CDR1 and CDR2: SGHRS and YFSETQ. The CDR3 totals 17 residues. Between the trimmed V and J ends, which lost 3 bases and 3 bases, there was a span of 22 bases. The CDR3 reads CASSSQPPGGTSYEQYF. The CDR3 DNA sequence: TGCGCCAGCAGCTCCCAACCCCCGGGCGGGACAAGCTACGAGCAGTACTTC.

This clone occurred once. J is TRBJ1-1 and V is TRBV15; 8 bases agree with TRBD1. CDR3 length equals 15 residues. Germline V gives CDR1 LNHNV, CDR2 YYDKDF (reference sequence). V dropped 1 base and J dropped 3; count of bases not matched to a gene: 4. The CDR3 sequence: CATSRAGQGYTEAFF. In DNA, the CDR3 is TGTGCCACCAGCAGAGCCGGACAGGGCTACACTGAAGCTTTCTTT.

The V call is TRBV28, the J call TRBJ1-6; unclear D gene. Trimming cost V 6 bases and J 9 bases, with 15 bases left between them. The CDR3 is made up of 14 amino acids. The germline gives CDR1 MDHEN, CDR2 SYDVKM. CDR3 in amino acids: CASRAVEGGSPLHF. CDR3 DNA sequence: TGTGCCAGCAGGGCTGTGGAGGGCGGTTCACCCCTCCACTTT.

This chain uses TRBV24-1 with TRBJ1-4, with no clear D. From germline, CDR1 is KGHDR and CDR2 SFDVKD. V was pared by 6 bases and J by 7 bases, with 17 bases between. The CDR3 is 15 amino acids. The chain's CDR3 is CATSQRPARGEKLFF. Written as DNA, the CDR3 is TGTGCCACCAGTCAGAGACCCGCTAGAGGTGAAAAACTGTTTTTT.